This section outlines one T cell receptor (beta chain) sequence together with its context. Repertoires were generated with immunoSEQ multiplex PCR, while TCRdb's copy carries only in-frame clones and drops some. This table holds about 100,000 clones, around 90% found once. The data were taken from a study of T cell changes during pregnancy in multiple sclerosis. This CDR3 spans 15 amino acids. Germline V gene sequence: CDR1 PRHDT, CDR2 FYEKMQ (reference sequence). V shed 5 bases and J 2 bases; nucleotides not matched to a gene: 7. The clonotype comes from a female donor in good health, enrolled as a control in a pregnancy study. V gene TRBV13 combines with J gene TRBJ1-2; 8 positions agree with TRBD1. Material: peripheral blood, obtained in the third trimester of pregnancy. CDR3 in DNA: TGTGCCAGCAGCCAGGGACAGGTCCCCAACTATGGCTACACCTTC. It codes for CASSQGQVPNYGYTF.